A single sample is the source of the 8 T cell receptor beta chains below, sequenced in a study of neoadjuvant nivolumab and ipilimumab in lung cancer. Data came from immunoSEQ multiplex PCR; TCRdb stores just in-frame clones and leaves some out. The sample has over 25,000 clones, roughly 90% seen once. Sequencing used peripheral blood, obtained after neoadjuvant nivolumab, alone or with ipilimumab, at or shortly before surgery. The receptors shown here come from an adult with non-small cell lung cancer.

The J gene is TRBJ2-7, the V gene TRBV27; TRBD2 agrees at 9 bases. Trimming removed 6 bases from V and 3 bases from J; junction bases left unmatched: 3. CDR1 is MNHEY, CDR2 SMNVEV, per germline (reference sequence). The CDR3 has 13 residues. The CDR3 sequence is CASRREGHYEQYF. CDR3 sequence (DNA): TGTGCCAGCAGGCGGGAGGGCCACTACGAGCAGTACTTC.

This clone occurred once. The chain is built from TRBV2 and TRBJ2-7; 9 nucleotides match TRBD2. CDR3 length: 13 residues. The germline V gene encodes CDR1 SNHLY and CDR2 FYNNEI. J gave up 9 bases and V 5 bases, and 8 bases lay outside the gene matches. CDR3 amino acids: CASSMREGPRQYF. CDR3 bases: TGTGCCAGCAGTATGCGGGAGGGCCCTAGGCAGTACTTC. The complete variable domain, with remaining parts taken from reference TRBV2 and TRBJ2-7, reads EPEVTQTPSHQVTQMGQEVILRCVPISNHLYFYWYRQILGQKVEFLVSFYNNEISEKSEIFDDQFSVERPDGSNFTLKIRSTKLEDSAMYFCASSMREGPRQYFGPGTRLTVT.

The J gene is TRBJ2-7, the V gene TRBV5-1, with TRBD1 identical over 9 bases. The germline V gene encodes CDR1 SGHRS and CDR2 YFSETQ. V dropped 0 bases and J dropped 4; count of bases not matched to a gene: 2. The CDR3 runs to 14 residues. The CDR3 sequence: CASSLDRGRYEQYF. CDR3 DNA sequence: TGCGCCAGCAGCTTGGACAGGGGGCGATACGAGCAGTACTTC.

This sequence joins TRBV15 and TRBJ1-2, with 11 bases fitting TRBD1. This CDR3 has 15 residues. In germline, CDR1 is LNHNV, CDR2 YYDKDF (reference sequence). Trimming at V came to 5 bases and at J to 2 bases, leaving 4 bases not matched to a gene. The CDR3 sequence is CATSLGTGGNYGYTF. The CDR3 nucleotides read TGTGCCACCAGCCTCGGGACAGGGGGAAACTATGGCTACACCTTC.

This chain joins TRBV7-3 and TRBJ2-2, with TRBD2 matching over 9 bases. The CDR3 spans 16 residues. CDR1 SGHTA and CDR2 FQGTGA come from the germline V gene. The V gene end was trimmed by 4 bases and the J gene end by 7 bases; junction bases not matched to a gene: 10. The CDR3 protein is CASSSLAGAGGGELFF. The CDR3 DNA reads as TGTGCCAGCAGCTCTTTAGCGGGAGCTGGAGGCGGGGAGCTGTTTTTT.

The V and J genes are TRBV18 and TRBJ1-5, with no clear D. The ends were cut back, 8 bases at V and 1 base at J, with 9 bases in the middle. Germline CDR1 and CDR2: KGHSH and LQKENI. This CDR3 contains 13 residues. The CDR3 region has the DNA TGTGCCAGCCGACGGGCGAGCAATCAGCCCCAGCATTTT. It encodes CASRRASNQPQHF.

The chain is built from TRBV11-2 and TRBJ1-1; no reliable D call. The germline gives CDR1 SGHAT, CDR2 FQNNGV. Trimming cost V 0 bases and J 4 bases, with 6 bases left between them. This CDR3 region has 13 residues. The CDR3 sequence is CASSLDRVTEAFF. As DNA, the CDR3 is TGTGCCAGCAGCTTAGATCGGGTCACTGAAGCTTTCTTT. Full variable domain (rest looked up from reference TRBV11-2 and TRBJ1-1): EAGVAQSPRYKIIEKRQSVAFWCNPISGHATLYWYQQILGQGPKLLIQFQNNGVVDDSQLPKDRFSAERLKGVDSTLKIQPAKLEDSAVYLCASSLDRVTEAFFGQGTRLTVV.

This rearrangement joins TRBV6-5 to TRBJ2-1, with 7 bases matching TRBD2. The V gene end was trimmed by 2 bases and the J gene end by 5 bases; junction bases not matched to a gene: 6. The V gene's germline CDR1 is MNHEY and CDR2 SVGAGI. The CDR3 totals 15 residues. CDR3 loop: CASSYRSGIHNEQFF. In DNA form, the CDR3 reads TGTGCCAGCAGTTACCGAAGCGGGATACACAATGAGCAGTTCTTC.